This TCR beta chain was retrieved from a study of early T cells in non-severe SARS-CoV-2 infection. For the study at large: Chains were unpaired, as sequencing was done on bulk RNA from unsorted whole blood.

In the case of this clonotype: Its antigen is not known.

Findings and limits, study-wide: Lookups in VDJdb leaned toward anti-spike CD8 responses and missed private and CD4 specificities.

Individual cDNA molecules each received unique molecular identifiers attached to them. TCRdb analysed the 5' RACE reads with MiXCR anew, one entry per CDR3 protein. The table includes approximately 80,000 distinct CDR3 sequences, roughly 12% detected once. The ends were cut back, 5 bases at V and 0 bases at J, with 7 bases in the middle. Germline V CDR1 and CDR2: DFQATT, SNEGSKA (reference sequence). The CDR3 totals 12 residues. The sequencing used whole blood, collected at baseline. This TCR derives from an adult who was a healthcare worker with PCR-confirmed SARS-CoV-2 infection or an uninfected control (not recorded which). The chain uses TRBV20-1 and TRBJ1-1; D not resolved. The CDR3 region is CSARPMNTEAFF. The CDR3 bases are TGCAGTGCTCGGCCTATGAACACTGAAGCTTTCTTT.